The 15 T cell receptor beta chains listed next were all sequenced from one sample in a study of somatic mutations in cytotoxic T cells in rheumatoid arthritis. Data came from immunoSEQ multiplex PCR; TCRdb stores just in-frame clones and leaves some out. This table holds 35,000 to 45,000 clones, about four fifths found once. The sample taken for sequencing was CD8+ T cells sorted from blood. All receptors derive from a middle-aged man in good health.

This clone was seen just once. DNA of the CDR3: TGTGCCAGCAGCGTAAACTCACAGGGTTCGACATCCTACGAGCAGTACTTC. Amino acid sequence: CASSVNSQGSTSYEQYF. V and J are TRBV9 and TRBJ2-7, with D possibly matching TRBD1 (6 bases). Germline V gene sequence: CDR1 SGDLS, CDR2 YYNGEE. This CDR3 comprises 17 residues. Trimming took off 1 base at V and 1 base at J, with 18 bases between the two ends.

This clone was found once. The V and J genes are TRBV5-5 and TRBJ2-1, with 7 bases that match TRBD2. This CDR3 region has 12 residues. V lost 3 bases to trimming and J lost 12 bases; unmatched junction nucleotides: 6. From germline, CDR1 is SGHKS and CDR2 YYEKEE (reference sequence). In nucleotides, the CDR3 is TGTGCCAGCAGCTGGGGAGGGTTTGGGCAGTTCTTC. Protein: CASSWGGFGQFF.

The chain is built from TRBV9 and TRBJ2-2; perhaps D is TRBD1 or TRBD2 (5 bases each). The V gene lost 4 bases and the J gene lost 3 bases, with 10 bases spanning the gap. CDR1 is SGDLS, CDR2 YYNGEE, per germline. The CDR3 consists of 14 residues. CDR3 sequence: CASSRDGDTGELFF. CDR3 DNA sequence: TGTGCCAGCAGCCGGGACGGGGACACCGGGGAGCTGTTTTTT.

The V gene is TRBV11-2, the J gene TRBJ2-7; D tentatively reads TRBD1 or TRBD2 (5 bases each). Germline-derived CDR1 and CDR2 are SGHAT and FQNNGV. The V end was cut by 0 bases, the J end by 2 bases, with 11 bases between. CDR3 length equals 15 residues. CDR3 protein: CASSLDLGRAYEQYF. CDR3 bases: TGTGCCAGCAGCTTAGATTTGGGACGGGCCTACGAGCAGTACTTC. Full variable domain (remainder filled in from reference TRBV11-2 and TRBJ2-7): EAGVAQSPRYKIIEKRQSVAFWCNPISGHATLYWYQQILGQGPKLLIQFQNNGVVDDSQLPKDRFSAERLKGVDSTLKIQPAKLEDSAVYLCASSLDLGRAYEQYFGPGTRLTVT.

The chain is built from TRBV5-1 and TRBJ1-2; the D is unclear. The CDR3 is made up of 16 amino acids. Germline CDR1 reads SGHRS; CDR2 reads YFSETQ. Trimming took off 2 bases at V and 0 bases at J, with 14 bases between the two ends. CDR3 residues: CASSLGTAHPNYGYTF. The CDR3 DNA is TGCGCCAGCAGCTTAGGAACAGCGCATCCTAACTATGGCTACACCTTC.

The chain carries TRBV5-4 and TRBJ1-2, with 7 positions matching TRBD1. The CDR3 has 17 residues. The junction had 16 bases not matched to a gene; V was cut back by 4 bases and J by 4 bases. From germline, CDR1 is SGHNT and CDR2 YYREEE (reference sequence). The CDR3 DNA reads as TGTGCCAGCAGCGGGCCCGGGCAGGGGGGTTCGGGCTATGGCTACACCTTC. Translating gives CASSGPGQGGSGYGYTF.

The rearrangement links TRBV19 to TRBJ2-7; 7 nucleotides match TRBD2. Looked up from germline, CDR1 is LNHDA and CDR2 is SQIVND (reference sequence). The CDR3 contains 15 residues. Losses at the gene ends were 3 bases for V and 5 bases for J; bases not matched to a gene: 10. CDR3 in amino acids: CASSIWGRAVDEQYF. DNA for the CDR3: TGTGCCAGTAGTATTTGGGGGAGGGCCGTCGACGAGCAGTACTTC.

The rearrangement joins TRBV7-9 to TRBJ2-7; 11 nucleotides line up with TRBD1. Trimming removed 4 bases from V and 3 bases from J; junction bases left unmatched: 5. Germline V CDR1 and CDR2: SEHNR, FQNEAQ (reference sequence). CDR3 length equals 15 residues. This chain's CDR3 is CASSSGTGGRYEQYF. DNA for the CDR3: TGTGCCAGCAGCTCCGGGACAGGGGGACGCTACGAGCAGTACTTC.

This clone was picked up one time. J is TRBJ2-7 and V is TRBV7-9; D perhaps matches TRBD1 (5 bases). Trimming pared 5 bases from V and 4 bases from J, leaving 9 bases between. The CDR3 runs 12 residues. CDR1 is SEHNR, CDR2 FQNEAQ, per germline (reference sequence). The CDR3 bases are TGTGCCAGCAGCACGAAGGGGTACGAGCAGTACTTC. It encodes CASSTKGYEQYF.

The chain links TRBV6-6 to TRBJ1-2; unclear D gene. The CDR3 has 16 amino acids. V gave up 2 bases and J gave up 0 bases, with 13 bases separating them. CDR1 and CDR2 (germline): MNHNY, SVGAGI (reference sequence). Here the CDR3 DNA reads TGTGCCAGCAGTTACGTGGCTGGAGGCTCTAACTATGGCTACACCTTC. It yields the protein CASSYVAGGSNYGYTF.

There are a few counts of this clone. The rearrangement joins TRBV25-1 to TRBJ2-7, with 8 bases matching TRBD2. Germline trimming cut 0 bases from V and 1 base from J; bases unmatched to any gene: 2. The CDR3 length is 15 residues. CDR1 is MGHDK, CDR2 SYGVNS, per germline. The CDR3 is CASSEYSGGSYEQYF. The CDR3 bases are TGTGCCAGCAGTGAATACAGCGGGGGATCCTACGAGCAGTACTTC.

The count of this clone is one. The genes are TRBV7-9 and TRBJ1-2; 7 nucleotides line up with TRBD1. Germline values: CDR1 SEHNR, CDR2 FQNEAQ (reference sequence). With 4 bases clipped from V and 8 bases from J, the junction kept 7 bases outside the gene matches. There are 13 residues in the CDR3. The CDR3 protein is CASSWDSVQGYTF. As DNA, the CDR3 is TGTGCCAGCAGCTGGGACAGCGTCCAAGGCTACACCTTC. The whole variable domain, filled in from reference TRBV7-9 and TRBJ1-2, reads DTGVSQNPRHKITKRGQNVTFRCDPISEHNRLYWYRQTLGQGPEFLTYFQNEAQLEKSRLLSDRFSAERPKGSFSTLEIQRTEQGDSAMYLCASSWDSVQGYTFGSGTRLTVV.

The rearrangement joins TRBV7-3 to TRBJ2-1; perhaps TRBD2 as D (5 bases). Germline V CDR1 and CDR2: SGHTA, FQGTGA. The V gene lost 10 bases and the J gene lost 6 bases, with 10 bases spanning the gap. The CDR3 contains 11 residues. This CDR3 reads CAISGSNEQFF. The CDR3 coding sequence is TGTGCCATTTCGGGGAGCAATGAGCAGTTCTTC. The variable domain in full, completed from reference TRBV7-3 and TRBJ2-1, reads GAGVSQTPSNKVTEKGKYVELRCDPISGHTALYWYRQSLGQGPEFLIYFQGTGAADDSGLPNDRFFAVRPEGSVSTLKIQRTERGDSAVYLCAISGSNEQFFGPGTRLTVL.

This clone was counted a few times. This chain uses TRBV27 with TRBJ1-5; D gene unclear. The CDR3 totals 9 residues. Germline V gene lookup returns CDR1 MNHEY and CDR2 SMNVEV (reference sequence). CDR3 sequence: CARVGPQHF. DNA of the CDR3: TGTGCTCGGGTAGGGCCCCAGCATTTT.

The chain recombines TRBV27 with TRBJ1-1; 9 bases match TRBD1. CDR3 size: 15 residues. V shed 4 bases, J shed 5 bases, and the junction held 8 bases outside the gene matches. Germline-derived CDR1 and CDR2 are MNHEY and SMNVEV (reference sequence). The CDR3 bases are TGTGCCAGCAGTTCCTTGAGGACAGGGGAGACTGAAGCTTTCTTT. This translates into CASSSLRTGETEAFF.